Each of the 19 T cell receptor beta chains below was sequenced from the same sample in a study of shared clonotypes between healthy human individuals. Assay used: immunoSEQ multiplex PCR; TCRdb lists only in-frame clones, some missing. This table has over a million clones, roughly 96% appearing once. The specimen was naive CD4+ T cells sorted from blood. Indicated subset: CD45RA+ positively selected. These receptors all stem from a man aged 30 to 45 in good health.

The gene calls are TRBV5-1 and TRBJ2-3, with D perhaps TRBD2 (6 bases). The CDR3 loop spans 16 amino acids. Germline CDR1 is SGHRS and CDR2 is YFSETQ. Trimming took 2 bases from V and 1 from J, leaving 14 bases between them. The CDR3 coding sequence is TGCGCCAGCAGCTTTCTGAAAGCGGGCCGCACAGATACGCAGTATTTT. The encoded protein is CASSFLKAGRTDTQYF.

CDR3 protein: CAVKGSLLSGANVLTF. The DNA for the CDR3 is TGTGCCGTTAAGGGGAGCTTGTTGTCTGGGGCCAACGTCCTGACTTTC. The chain joins TRBV28 to TRBJ2-6; D might be TRBD1 or TRBD2, each matching 5 bases. V shed 11 bases and J shed 1 base, with 18 bases lying between them. There are 16 residues in the CDR3. CDR1 is MDHEN, CDR2 SYDVKM, per germline.

V usage is TRBV7-9 and J usage is TRBJ2-1; D is unresolved. The CDR3 runs to 15 residues. Germline V lookup: CDR1 SEHNR, CDR2 FQNEAQ (reference sequence). Trimming left V 5 bases short and J 4 bases short, with 15 bases between. The CDR3 is CASSLREGRYNEQFF. CDR3 DNA: TGTGCCAGCAGCCTTAGGGAAGGTAGGTACAATGAGCAGTTCTTC.

CDR3 amino acids: CASSQEPHTGGLEYGYTF. The CDR3 DNA is TGTGCCAGCAGCCAAGAGCCTCACACAGGGGGCTTAGAGTATGGCTACACCTTC. This chain links TRBV4-2 with TRBJ1-2; 9 bases align to TRBD1. V shed 0 bases, J shed 5 bases, and the junction held 13 bases outside the gene matches. The CDR3 consists of 18 residues. Germline V gene sequence: CDR1 LGHNA, CDR2 YNFKEQ.

The genes are TRBV18 and TRBJ1-1, with D perhaps TRBD1 (6 bases). There are 13 residues in the CDR3. Looked up from germline, CDR1 is KGHSH and CDR2 is LQKENI. V was trimmed by 5 bases and J by 5 bases, leaving 12 bases between them. DNA of the CDR3: TGTGCCAGCTCAGCAGGGGTATTGACTGAAGCTTTCTTT. Translated, it gives CASSAGVLTEAFF.

The table lists this clone with a count of one. This chain links TRBV7-9 with TRBJ2-5; no clear D. V lost 5 bases and J 5 bases, leaving 18 bases between the germline ends. CDR3 length equals 15 residues. Germline V gene data show CDR1 as SEHNR and CDR2 as FQNEAQ (reference sequence). Written as DNA, the CDR3 is TGTGCCAGCAGCATCCTGGTCCTCCTGGGGGAGACCCAGTACTTC. Amino acids: CASSILVLLGETQYF.

The chain employs TRBV20-1 and TRBJ2-5; TRBD1 matches 8 bases. Germline values: CDR1 DFQATT, CDR2 SNEGSKA (reference sequence). The junction had 9 bases not matched to a gene; V was cut back by 5 bases and J by 13 bases. The CDR3 has 11 residues. The CDR3 bases are TGCAGTGCTCCCGCCCCCAGGGGGCGGTACTTC. Translation gives CSAPAPRGRYF.

This clone showed up just once. The chain links TRBV10-1 to TRBJ2-3; TRBD2 agrees at 12 bases. The V gene's germline CDR1 is WNHNN and CDR2 SYGVQD (reference sequence). The junction had 9 bases not matched to a gene; V was cut back by 4 bases and J by 4 bases. The CDR3 consists of 17 residues. CDR3 protein: CASSVETSGSYADTQYF. In DNA, the CDR3 is TGCGCCAGCAGTGTCGAGACTAGCGGGAGTTATGCAGATACGCAGTATTTT.

This CDR3 reads CASSRTSRIGEQYF. The CDR3 coding sequence is TGTGCCAGCAGTCGGACTAGCAGAATTGGGGAGCAGTACTTC. The V gene is TRBV6-5, the J gene TRBJ2-7; 8 bases are a match to TRBD2. CDR1 MNHEY and CDR2 SVGAGI come from the germline V gene. This CDR3 is 14 amino acids long. V gave up 5 bases and J gave up 7 bases; unmatched junction bases: 10.

The V call is TRBV28, the J call TRBJ1-1; D call uncertain. The CDR3 covers 13 residues. V lost 8 bases and J lost 0, with 10 bases in between. Germline CDR1 and CDR2: MDHEN and SYDVKM. The CDR3 coding sequence is TGTGCCAGCCACCAATCTTTGAACACTGAAGCTTTCTTT. As protein: CASHQSLNTEAFF.

The chain joins TRBV19 to TRBJ2-7; D may be TRBD1 (6 bases). Germline values: CDR1 LNHDA, CDR2 SQIVND (reference sequence). Trimming took off 0 bases at V and 3 bases at J, with 24 bases between the two ends. The CDR3 loop spans 19 amino acids. The CDR3 is CASSIEHDPTGPRNYEQYF. In DNA, the CDR3 is TGTGCCAGTAGTATAGAACATGACCCCACAGGGCCACGAAACTACGAGCAGTACTTC.

For the CDR3, the DNA is TGTGCCAGTAGTTTGCTGGCGGCTGGGTCAGAGACCCAGTACTTC. This encodes CASSLLAAGSETQYF. The genes are TRBV19 and TRBJ2-5; D gene unclear. From germline, CDR1 is LNHDA and CDR2 SQIVND (reference sequence). This CDR3 contains 15 residues. V was shortened by 5 bases and J by 4 bases, with 17 bases between the two germline ends.

The rearrangement joins TRBV19 to TRBJ2-3; D is uncertain. Looked up from germline, CDR1 is LNHDA and CDR2 is SQIVND (reference sequence). Trimming took off 7 bases at V and 0 bases at J, with 11 bases between the two ends. This CDR3 has 14 amino acids. The CDR3 coding sequence is TGTGCCAGTAAGGAGAGATCTAGCACAGATACGCAGTATTTT. Translating it yields CASKERSSTDTQYF.

The chain couples TRBV27 to TRBJ2-7; 9 positions match TRBD2. From germline, CDR1 is MNHEY and CDR2 SMNVEV (reference sequence). V lost 4 bases, J lost 3 bases, and 4 bases stayed unmatched. The CDR3 totals 14 residues. As DNA, the CDR3 is TGTGCCAGCAGTTCCGAGACTAGCGGCTACGAGCAGTACTTC. Translating it yields CASSSETSGYEQYF.

The gene calls are TRBV5-5 and TRBJ2-5; a weak D match, TRBD1 (6 bases). Germline CDR1 and CDR2: SGHKS and YYEKEE (reference sequence). V lost 1 base and J lost 0, with 10 bases in between. The CDR3 is made up of 15 amino acids. This chain's CDR3 is CASSLTGWYQETQYF. In nucleotides, the CDR3 is TGTGCCAGCAGCTTGACAGGGTGGTACCAAGAGACCCAGTACTTC. Full variable domain (outside the CDR3, taken from reference TRBV5-5 and TRBJ2-5): DAGVTQSPTHLIKTRGQQVTLRCSPISGHKSVSWYQQVLGQGPQFIFQYYEKEERGRGNFPDRFSARQFPNYSSELNVNALLLGDSALYLCASSLTGWYQETQYFGPGTRLLVL.

The rearrangement links TRBV28 to TRBJ2-7; TRBD1 agrees at 7 bases. Germline lookup yields CDR1 MDHEN and CDR2 SYDVKM. V was pared by 7 bases and J by 5 bases, with 11 bases of the junction left unmatched. The CDR3 has 14 amino acids. In nucleotides, the CDR3 is TGTGCCAGCAATCAACAGGGGTTCGGCGACGAGCAGTACTTC. Protein sequence: CASNQQGFGDEQYF. The complete variable domain, with remaining parts taken from reference TRBV28 and TRBJ2-7, reads DVKVTQSSRYLVKRTGEKVFLECVQDMDHENMFWYRQDPGLGLRLIYFSYDVKMKEKGDIPEGYSVSREKKERFSLILESASTNQTSMYLCASNQQGFGDEQYFGPGTRLTVT.

This chain uses TRBV6-1 with TRBJ1-1, with 7 bases fitting TRBD1. V lost 1 base to trimming and J lost 0 bases; unmatched junction nucleotides: 2. Germline CDR1 and CDR2: MNHNS and SASEGT. The CDR3 covers 15 residues. The CDR3 reads CASSEVRGLNTEAFF. CDR3 in DNA: TGTGCCAGCAGTGAAGTCAGGGGGTTGAACACTGAAGCTTTCTTT.

This rearrangement joins TRBV10-2 to TRBJ2-7; 13 bases agree with TRBD2. The CDR3 is made up of 14 amino acids. Losses at the gene ends were 4 bases for V and 6 bases for J; bases not matched to a gene: 3. Germline V gene sequence: CDR1 WSHSY, CDR2 SAAADI. CDR3 protein: CASSGLAGGSEQYF. In DNA, the CDR3 is TGCGCCAGCAGTGGACTAGCGGGAGGTAGCGAGCAGTACTTC.

V usage is TRBV29-1 and J usage is TRBJ1-1; no reliable D call. The CDR3 extends over 14 amino acids. The ends were cut back, 7 bases at V and 4 bases at J, with 19 bases in the middle. Germline CDR1 is SQVTM and CDR2 is ANQGSEA. The CDR3 coding sequence is TGCAGCGCCGAGACTAGGCCTCGGGCCACTGAAGCTTTCTTT. This codes for CSAETRPRATEAFF.